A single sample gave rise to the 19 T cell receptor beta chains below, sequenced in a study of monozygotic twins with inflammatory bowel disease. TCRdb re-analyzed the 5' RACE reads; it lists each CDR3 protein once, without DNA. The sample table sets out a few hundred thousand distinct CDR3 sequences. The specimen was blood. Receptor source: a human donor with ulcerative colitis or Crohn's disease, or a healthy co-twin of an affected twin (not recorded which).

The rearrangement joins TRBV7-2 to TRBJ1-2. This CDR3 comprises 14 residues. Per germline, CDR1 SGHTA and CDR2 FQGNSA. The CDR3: CASSQLTEVYGYTF.

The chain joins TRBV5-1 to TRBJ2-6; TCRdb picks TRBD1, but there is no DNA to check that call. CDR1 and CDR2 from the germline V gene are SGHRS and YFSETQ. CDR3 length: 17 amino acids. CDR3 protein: CASRVGQGHSGANVLTF.

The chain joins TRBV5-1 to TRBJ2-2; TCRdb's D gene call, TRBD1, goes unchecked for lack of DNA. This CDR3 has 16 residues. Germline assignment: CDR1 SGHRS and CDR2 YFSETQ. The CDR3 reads CASSLRPGGDTGELFF.

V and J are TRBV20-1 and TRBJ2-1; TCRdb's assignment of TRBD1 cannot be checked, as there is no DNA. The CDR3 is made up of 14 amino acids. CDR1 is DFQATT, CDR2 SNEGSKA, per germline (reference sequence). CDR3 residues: CSAPGRGNQDEQFF.

The CDR3 here is CASSYGTNSPLHF. This chain joins TRBV6-5 and TRBJ1-6; TCRdb selects TRBD1, and the lack of DNA leaves this call unchecked. The germline V gene has CDR1 MNHEY and CDR2 SVGAGI. This CDR3 spans 13 amino acids.

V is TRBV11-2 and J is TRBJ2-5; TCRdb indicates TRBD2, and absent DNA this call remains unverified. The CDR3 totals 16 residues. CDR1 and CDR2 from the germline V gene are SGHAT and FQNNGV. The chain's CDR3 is CASSLDRLGLTETQYF.

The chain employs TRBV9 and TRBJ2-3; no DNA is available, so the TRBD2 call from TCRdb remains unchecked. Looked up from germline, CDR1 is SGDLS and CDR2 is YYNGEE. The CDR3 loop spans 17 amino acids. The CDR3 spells CASSEGRGGQRSDTQYF.

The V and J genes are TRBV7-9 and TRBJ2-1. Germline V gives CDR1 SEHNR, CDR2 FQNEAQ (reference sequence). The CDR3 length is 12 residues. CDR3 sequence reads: CASNHGNNEQFF.

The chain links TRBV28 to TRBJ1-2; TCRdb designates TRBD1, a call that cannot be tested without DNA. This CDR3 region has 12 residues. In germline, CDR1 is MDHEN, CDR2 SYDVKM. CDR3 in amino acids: CASKRGARGYTF.

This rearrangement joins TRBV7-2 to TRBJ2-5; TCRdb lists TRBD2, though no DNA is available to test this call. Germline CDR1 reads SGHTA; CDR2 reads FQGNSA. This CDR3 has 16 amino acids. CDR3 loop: CASSFTSGGPQETQYF.

The CDR3 spells CASSGPRTLYTGELFF. This chain joins TRBV6-1 and TRBJ2-2; the TRBD2 assignment by TCRdb is unverifiable without DNA. Germline-derived CDR1 and CDR2 are MNHNS and SASEGT. CDR3 size: 16 residues.

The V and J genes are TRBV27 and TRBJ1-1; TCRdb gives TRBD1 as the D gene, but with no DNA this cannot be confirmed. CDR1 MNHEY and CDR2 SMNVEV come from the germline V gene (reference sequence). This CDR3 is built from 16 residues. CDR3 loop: CASSSNRVLMNTEAFF.

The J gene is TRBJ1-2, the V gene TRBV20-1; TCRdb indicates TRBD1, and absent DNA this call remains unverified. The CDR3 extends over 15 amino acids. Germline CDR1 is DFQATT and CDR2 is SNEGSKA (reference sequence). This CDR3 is CSARSRDNPNYGYTF.

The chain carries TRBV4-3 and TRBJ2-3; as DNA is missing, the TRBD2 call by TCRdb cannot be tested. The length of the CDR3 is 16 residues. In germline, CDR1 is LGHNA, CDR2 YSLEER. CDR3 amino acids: CASSFHRAHRTDTQYF.

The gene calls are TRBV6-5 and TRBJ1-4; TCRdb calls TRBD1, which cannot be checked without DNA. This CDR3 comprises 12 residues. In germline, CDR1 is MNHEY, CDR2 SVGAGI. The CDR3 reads CASRESTGVLFF.

CDR3 region: CASSEVGRKVETQYF. The rearrangement links TRBV2 to TRBJ2-5; the TRBD2 assignment by TCRdb is unverifiable without DNA. Germline CDR1 and CDR2: SNHLY and FYNNEI. This CDR3 has 15 amino acids. Using reference TRBV2 and TRBJ2-5 for the parts outside the CDR3, the full variable domain is EPEVTQTPSHQVTQMGQEVILRCVPISNHLYFYWYRQILGQKVEFLVSFYNNEISEKSEIFDDQFSVERPDGSNFTLKIRSTKLEDSAMYFCASSEVGRKVETQYFGPGTRLLVL.

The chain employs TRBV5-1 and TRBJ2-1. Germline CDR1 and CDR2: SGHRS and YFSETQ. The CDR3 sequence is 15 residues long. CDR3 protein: CASSVTSNSYNEQFF.

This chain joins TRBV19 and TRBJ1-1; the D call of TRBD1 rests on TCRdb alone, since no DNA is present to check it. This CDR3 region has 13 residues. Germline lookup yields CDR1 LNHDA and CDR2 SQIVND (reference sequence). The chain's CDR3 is CASNPGWDTEALF.

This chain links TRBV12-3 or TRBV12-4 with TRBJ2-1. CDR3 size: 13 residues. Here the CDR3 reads CASSLVGENEQFF.